This T cell receptor beta chain was identified in a study of a mutant IDH1 vaccine in newly diagnosed glioma. Turning to the study itself: Treated patients showed a male proportion of roughly 62%, a female proportion of 37.5%, and a mean age of 40.4 years. Beforehand, treatment had been radiotherapy, temozolomide, or both; the majority received both. Study conclusions and caveats: In about 93% of patients, immune responses induced by the vaccine occurred.

Worth noting for this clone: Its specificity is unknown.

Time point: baseline, week 1 (first vaccination visit). Treatment of the sample: pre-vaccination baseline after standard-of-care therapy. The donors had new WHO grade 3 or 4 astrocytomas; these were IDH1-mutant and ATRX-lost. The method was immunoSEQ multiplex PCR; TCRdb's version includes in-frame clones alone and lacks a portion of them. Among 30,000 to 35,000 clones listed, approximately 80% were seen once. Trimming removed 2 bases at V and 4 bases at J, with 13 bases between. Germline CDR1 is SGHRS and CDR2 is YFSETQ. CDR3 length: 14 amino acids. The origin of this receptor is a man in his fifties or sixties with glioma. Some clones in this sample may be carry-over from other donors' samples. The chain is built from TRBV5-1 and TRBJ2-7; D uncertain. This specimen consisted of peripheral blood mononuclear cells (PBMCs), obtained from a glioma patient treated with radiotherapy, temozolomide or both. CDR3 loop: CASSFQVGGYEQYF. CDR3 nucleotides: TGCGCCAGCAGCTTTCAGGTGGGCGGATACGAGCAGTACTTC.